This TCR beta chain was obtained from a study of neoadjuvant anti-PD-1 for oral cavity cancer. Points on this clone: No antigen is known for it.

Sequencing used immunoSEQ multiplex PCR; TCRdb keeps in-frame clones, though not all of them. The sample records around 14,000 clones, about 81% being singletons. General observations from the study: TCR analyses covered only three patients per response group.

The CDR3 has 13 residues. Germline V CDR1 and CDR2: SGHAT, FQNNGV. Trimming took 3 bases from V and 6 from J, leaving 8 bases between them. Time point denoted: after neoadjuvant nivolumab, at surgical resection. The sample was PBMCs, taken after nivolumab (anti-PD-1) treatment. This clonotype was sampled from a person aged 35-79 years with oral cavity squamous cell carcinoma. V usage is TRBV11-2 and J usage is TRBJ2-2, with a weak D call TRBD2 (5 bases). The CDR3 sequence is CASSLDGAGELFF. The CDR3 region has the DNA TGTGCCAGCAGCTTGGACGGGGCCGGGGAGCTGTTTTTT.